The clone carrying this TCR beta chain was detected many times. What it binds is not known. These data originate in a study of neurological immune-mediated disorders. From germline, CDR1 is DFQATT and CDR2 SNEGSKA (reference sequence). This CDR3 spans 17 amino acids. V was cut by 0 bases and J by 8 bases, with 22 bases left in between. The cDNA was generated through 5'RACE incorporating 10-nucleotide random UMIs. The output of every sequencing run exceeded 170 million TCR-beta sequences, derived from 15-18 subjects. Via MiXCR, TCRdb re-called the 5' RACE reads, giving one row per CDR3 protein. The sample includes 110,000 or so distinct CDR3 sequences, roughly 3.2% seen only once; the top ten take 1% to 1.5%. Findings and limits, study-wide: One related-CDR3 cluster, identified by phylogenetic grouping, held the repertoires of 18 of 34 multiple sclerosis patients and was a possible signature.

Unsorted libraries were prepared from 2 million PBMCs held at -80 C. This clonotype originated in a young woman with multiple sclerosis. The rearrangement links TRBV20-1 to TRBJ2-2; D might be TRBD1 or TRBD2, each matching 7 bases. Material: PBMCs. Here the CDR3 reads CSARDPRGGGLEGELFF. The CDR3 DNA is TGCAGTGCTAGAGATCCGAGGGGAGGGGGCCTTGAGGGGGAGCTGTTTTTT.